This T cell receptor beta chain was profiled in a study of monozygotic twins with inflammatory bowel disease. Looked up from germline, CDR1 is SEHNR and CDR2 is FQNEAQ (reference sequence). The length of the CDR3 is 16 residues. TCRdb processed the 5' RACE reads again and assigns one entry to each CDR3 protein, with no DNA. This sample carries more than 300,000 distinct CDR3 sequences, with 2% to 3% going to the ten biggest clones. The chain employs TRBV7-9 and TRBJ2-3; TCRdb outputs TRBD1, but without DNA this stays unchecked. The receptor was isolated from a human donor with ulcerative colitis or Crohn's disease, or a healthy co-twin of an affected twin (not recorded which). Sequences were obtained from blood. This CDR3 reads CASSLVTVPSTDTQYF.